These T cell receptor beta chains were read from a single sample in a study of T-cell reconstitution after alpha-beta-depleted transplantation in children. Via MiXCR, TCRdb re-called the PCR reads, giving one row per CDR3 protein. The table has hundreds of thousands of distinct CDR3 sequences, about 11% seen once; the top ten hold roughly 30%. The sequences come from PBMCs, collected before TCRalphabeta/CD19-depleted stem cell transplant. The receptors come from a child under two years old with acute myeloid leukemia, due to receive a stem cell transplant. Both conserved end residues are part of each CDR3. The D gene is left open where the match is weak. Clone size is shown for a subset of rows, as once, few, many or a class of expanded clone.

DNA: TGCAGTGCTAGAGTCTTGGGAGGGGACACTGAAGCTTTCTTT; CDR3: CSARVLGGDTEAFF; size: many; V: TRBV20-1; J: TRBJ1-1; D: .
DNA: TGCAGTGCTCTCGACCCGGGACAGGGTAACACTGAAGCTTTCTTT; CDR3: CSALDPGQGNTEAFF; size: many; V: TRBV20-1; J: TRBJ1-1; D: TRBD1
DNA: TGCAGTGCTAGTCGGCAGGGAGCGACCTACGAGCAGTACTTC; CDR3: CSASRQGATYEQYF; size: many; V: TRBV20-1; J: TRBJ2-7; D: .
DNA: TGTGCCAGCAGAATGTCGGGCTCTAACACCGGGGAGCTGTTTTTT; CDR3: CASRMSGSNTGELFF; size: many; V: TRBV27; J: TRBJ2-2; D: .
DNA: TGCGCCAGCAGCTTTGGGTCGAACACTGAAGCTTTCTTT; CDR3: CASSFGSNTEAFF; size: many; V: TRBV5-1; J: TRBJ1-1; D: .
DNA: TGCAGTGCCCCAAAGATGACAGGGGGCGCTTATAGCGGCTACACCTTC; CDR3: CSAPKMTGGAYSGYTF; size: many; V: TRBV20-1; J: TRBJ1-2; D: TRBD1
DNA: TGTGCCAGCAGCACACCGAGCGGGAGGGACTCCTACGAGCAGTACTTC; CDR3: CASSTPSGRDSYEQYF; size: many; V: TRBV7-9; J: TRBJ2-7; D: TRBD2
DNA: TGTGCCACGTCATGGACTAGCCTCTCCTACGAGCAGTACTTC; CDR3: CATSWTSLSYEQYF; size: many; V: TRBV19; J: TRBJ2-7; D: TRBD2
DNA: TGTGCCACCAGTGATGAGCGAGGACTAGCCGATAGTGAGACCCAGTACTTC; CDR3: CATSDERGLADSETQYF; size: .; V: TRBV24-1; J: TRBJ2-5; D: TRBD2
DNA: TGTGCCAGCAGCCAAGATCCGTTACAGGGTTTGAACACTGAAGCTTTCTTT; CDR3: CASSQDPLQGLNTEAFF; size: .; V: TRBV14; J: TRBJ1-1; D: .
DNA: TGCAGCGTTGAGGAAGGAAACACCATATATTTT; CDR3: CSVEEGNTIYF; size: many; V: TRBV29-1; J: TRBJ1-3; D: .
DNA: TGCGCCAGCAGCCCCAGGGGGGTCCCAGATACGCAGTATTTT; CDR3: CASSPRGVPDTQYF; size: many; V: TRBV5-1; J: TRBJ2-3; D: .
DNA: TGCAGTGCTAGAGGTGGGCTCATCCCAGAGACCCAGTACTTC; CDR3: CSARGGLIPETQYF; size: many; V: TRBV20-1; J: TRBJ2-5; D: .
DNA: TGCAGTGCTAGGGTAGCGGGAGGTACGAACACCGGGGAGCTGTTTTTT; CDR3: CSARVAGGTNTGELFF; size: many; V: TRBV20-1; J: TRBJ2-2; D: TRBD2
DNA: TGTGCCAGCAGTTTATCATACACTGGATACGAGCAGTACTTC; CDR3: CASSLSYTGYEQYF; size: many; V: TRBV28; J: TRBJ2-7; D: .
DNA: TGTGCCAGCAGCCCTACATCAGATACGCAGTATTTT; CDR3: CASSPTSDTQYF; size: .; V: TRBV6-2/TRBV6-3; J: TRBJ2-3; D: .
DNA: TGTGCCAGCAGTTACTCGGTGAGGGGGCGAAATCAGCCCCAGCATTTT; CDR3: CASSYSVRGRNQPQHF; size: many; V: TRBV6-6; J: TRBJ1-5; D: TRBD1
DNA: TGCAGTGCTAGAAAACAGGGGGCGCGGACCGGGGAGCTGTTTTTT; CDR3: CSARKQGARTGELFF; size: .; V: TRBV20-1; J: TRBJ2-2; D: TRBD1
DNA: TGTGCCAGCAGCGTAGGGGGCTCCACTGAAGCTTTCTTT; CDR3: CASSVGGSTEAFF; size: .; V: TRBV9; J: TRBJ1-1; D: .
DNA: TGTGCCATCGGTCCCGACAGGGGGGAACTTAACTATGGCTACACCTTC; CDR3: CAIGPDRGELNYGYTF; size: many; V: TRBV10-3; J: TRBJ1-2; D: TRBD1
DNA: TGTGCCAGCAGCTTAGCCCTACCCGGGGAGCTGTTTTTT; CDR3: CASSLALPGELFF; size: many; V: TRBV7-2; J: TRBJ2-2; D: .
DNA: TGTGCCAGCAGTTCCGACAGGCGGCTGTTTTTT; CDR3: CASSSDRRLFF; size: many; V: TRBV12-3/TRBV12-4; J: TRBJ1-4; D: .
DNA: TGCGCCAGCAGCTTGTACTCCAGCTCCTACAATGAGCAGTTCTTC; CDR3: CASSLYSSSYNEQFF; size: many; V: TRBV5-1; J: TRBJ2-1; D: .
DNA: TGCGCCAGCAGCTCAGCGGGCCAAGAGACCCAGTACTTC; CDR3: CASSSAGQETQYF; size: many; V: TRBV5-1; J: TRBJ2-5; D: .
DNA: TGTGCCAGCAGCCCCTCAATGGATACGCAGTATTTT; CDR3: CASSPSMDTQYF; size: many; V: TRBV3-1; J: TRBJ2-3; D: .
DNA: TGTGCCAGCAGACGTAGCGGGGGAGTCACCTACGAGCAGTACTTC; CDR3: CASRRSGGVTYEQYF; size: .; V: TRBV12-3/TRBV12-4; J: TRBJ2-7; D: TRBD2
DNA: TGCAGTGCTAGAAGTGGCCTGCTTGAAGAGCAGTACTTC; CDR3: CSARSGLLEEQYF; size: many; V: TRBV20-1; J: TRBJ2-7; D: .
DNA: TGCGCCAGCAGCCTGGAGACGGGGCTGGGCTATGGCTACACCTTC; CDR3: CASSLETGLGYGYTF; size: few; V: TRBV5-1; J: TRBJ1-2; D: .
DNA: TGTGCCAGCAGTCCCGGGACTAGCGAATACGAGCAGTACTTC; CDR3: CASSPGTSEYEQYF; size: many; V: TRBV12-3/TRBV12-4; J: TRBJ2-7; D: TRBD2
DNA: TGTGCCATCAGTGGGTCGATACAGAGATCTACTATGGGTTACACCTTC; CDR3: CAISGSIQRSTMGYTF; size: .; V: TRBV10-3; J: TRBJ1-2; D: .
DNA: TGTACCTGCAGTATCTCCGTAGCGGGAGCTCCACACATCCACAATGAGCAGTTCTTC; CDR3: CTCSISVAGAPHIHNEQFF; size: .; V: TRBV3-1; J: TRBJ2-1; D: TRBD2
DNA: TGCGCCAGCAGCCAAGGTGCACAAGAGACCCAGTACTTC; CDR3: CASSQGAQETQYF; size: many; V: TRBV4-1; J: TRBJ2-5; D: .
DNA: TGTGCCATCAGTGAGTCGACAGGCCCAGGCTACACCTTC; CDR3: CAISESTGPGYTF; size: .; V: TRBV10-3; J: TRBJ1-2; D: .
DNA: TGCAGTGCTAGACCCGGGACGACCGGGGAGCTGTTTTTT; CDR3: CSARPGTTGELFF; size: few; V: TRBV20-1; J: TRBJ2-2; D: .
DNA: TGCGCCAGCAGCCAAACTAGCGGCACAGATACGCAGTATTTT; CDR3: CASSQTSGTDTQYF; size: .; V: TRBV4-1; J: TRBJ2-3; D: TRBD2
DNA: TGTGCCAGCAGCCGGGGGGGCAATCAGCCCCAGCATTTT; CDR3: CASSRGGNQPQHF; size: few; V: TRBV14; J: TRBJ1-5; D: .
DNA: TGCGCCAGCAGCTTTGTTCCTAGCGCGGACAATGAGCAGTTCTTC; CDR3: CASSFVPSADNEQFF; size: many; V: TRBV5-1; J: TRBJ2-1; D: .
DNA: TGTGCCAGCAGCTCCCGACAAATCACTGAAGCTTTCTTT; CDR3: CASSSRQITEAFF; size: few; V: TRBV7-9; J: TRBJ1-1; D: .
DNA: TGCGCCAGCAGCCCAGCCGGGACTAGCGGGCGTAGGCAGTATTTT; CDR3: CASSPAGTSGRRQYF; size: many; V: TRBV4-1; J: TRBJ2-3; D: TRBD2
DNA: TGTGCCAGTACCCCTAGCGGGGGGGCGACCGGGGAGCTGTTTTTT; CDR3: CASTPSGGATGELFF; size: .; V: TRBV28; J: TRBJ2-2; D: TRBD2
DNA: TGTGCCAGCAGCTTTGTCTCTCGCACAGATACGCAGTATTTT; CDR3: CASSFVSRTDTQYF; size: many; V: TRBV7-2; J: TRBJ2-3; D: .
DNA: TGTGCCAGCAGCTTAGGACAGGGAAACATTCAGTACTTC; CDR3: CASSLGQGNIQYF; size: many; V: TRBV7-2; J: TRBJ2-4; D: TRBD1
DNA: TGCAGTGCTAGAGGTAGCGGGAGCTCAGATACGCAGTATTTT; CDR3: CSARGSGSSDTQYF; size: many; V: TRBV20-1; J: TRBJ2-3; D: TRBD2
DNA: TGTGCCAGCAGTCACCTGAGCGGGAGGGACCAAGAGACCCAGTACTTC; CDR3: CASSHLSGRDQETQYF; size: many; V: TRBV12-3/TRBV12-4; J: TRBJ2-5; D: TRBD2
DNA: TGCGCCAGCAGCGACGGGACAGGTCCTAATTCACCCCTCCACTTT; CDR3: CASSDGTGPNSPLHF; size: many; V: TRBV5-1; J: TRBJ1-6; D: TRBD1
DNA: TGTGCCAGCAGCTGGGGACAGGGGGTCGCAGATACGCAGTATTTT; CDR3: CASSWGQGVADTQYF; size: many; V: TRBV7-7; J: TRBJ2-3; D: TRBD1
DNA: TGTGCCATCCTCCGGGACCCCCTTGGCTATGGCTACACCTTC; CDR3: CAILRDPLGYGYTF; size: .; V: TRBV10-3; J: TRBJ1-2; D: .
DNA: TGTGCCAGCAGTCCTCCAGACTACGAGCAGTACTTC; CDR3: CASSPPDYEQYF; size: many; V: TRBV28; J: TRBJ2-7; D: .
DNA: TGTGCCAGCAGCCGCCGGGGGAACTCTGGGGCCAACGTCCTGACTTTC; CDR3: CASSRRGNSGANVLTF; size: .; V: TRBV13; J: TRBJ2-6; D: .
DNA: TGCAGTGCTAGCCTAGCGGGAGCCAATGAGCAGTTCTTC; CDR3: CSASLAGANEQFF; size: many; V: TRBV20-1; J: TRBJ2-1; D: TRBD2
DNA: TGTGCCAGCAGCTCCGGGGCCTGGGACAGCTTCTATGGCTACACCTTC; CDR3: CASSSGAWDSFYGYTF; size: few; V: TRBV7-2; J: TRBJ1-2; D: TRBD1
DNA: TGTGCCAGCAGTTTCGCTGAGGCCCCCTCCCAAGAGACCCAGTACTTC; CDR3: CASSFAEAPSQETQYF; size: many; V: TRBV12-3/TRBV12-4; J: TRBJ2-5; D: .
DNA: TGCGCCGTCAGCCAGGACGGCGGATTCTATGGCTACACCTTC; CDR3: CAVSQDGGFYGYTF; size: .; V: TRBV4-3; J: TRBJ1-2; D: .
DNA: TGCGCCAGCAGCCCCCTAGCGGGAGGTTCCTACGAGCAGTACTTC; CDR3: CASSPLAGGSYEQYF; size: many; V: TRBV5-1; J: TRBJ2-7; D: TRBD2
DNA: TGCGCCAGCAGCTTGGGGTATGGCTACCCCTTC; CDR3: CASSLGYGYPF; size: .; V: TRBV5-1; J: TRBJ1-2; D: .
DNA: TGTGCCAGCAGCTTGGACGGATATCTGGTCGGAGAGCAGTTCTTC; CDR3: CASSLDGYLVGEQFF; size: many; V: TRBV7-9; J: TRBJ2-1; D: .
DNA: TGTGCCAGCAGCACCCCGGACAGGGGGGGTCGCGCTTTCTTT; CDR3: CASSTPDRGGRAFF; size: many; V: TRBV7-9; J: TRBJ1-1; D: TRBD1
DNA: TGTGCCAGCAGCCAAAGTGGAAGCCAAGAGACCCAGTACTTC; CDR3: CASSQSGSQETQYF; size: many; V: TRBV7-2; J: TRBJ2-5; D: .
DNA: TGCAGTGCGTCGCGGGGGCGCATATCCAATGAGCAGTTCTTC; CDR3: CSASRGRISNEQFF; size: many; V: TRBV20-1; J: TRBJ2-1; D: .